The 29 T cell receptor beta chains below come from one sample, sequenced in a study of T-cell reconstitution after alpha-beta-depleted transplantation in children (dated by TCRdb to 2016 to 2017). Libraries came from PCR. The sequencer listed for this sample is Illumina HiSeq 2500. TCR libraries were prepared with molecular barcoding, using unique molecular identifiers to normalize TCRbeta repertoire quantification. TCRdb reprocessed the public reads (quality trimming at Q25 with fastp, clone calling with MiXCR) and kept in-frame beta chains. CDR3 protein sequences are deduplicated, and each keeps its most common genes and DNA. In all, the sample holds around 200,000 distinct CDR3 sequences, and less than 8% of those were seen once. Approximately 2.9% of the sample is taken by the ten largest. The specimen was PBMCs from the stem cell graft donor, collected from the stem cell graft. These receptor sequences come from a human donor who donated a stem cell graft to a child with Wiskott-Aldrich syndrome.

This clonotype was detected many times. This chain joins TRBV20-1 and TRBJ2-1; 15 nucleotides agree with TRBD2. With V trimmed by 6 bases and J by 4 bases, 13 bases remained unmatched. Germline V gives CDR1 DFQATT, CDR2 SNEGSKA (reference sequence). CDR3 length equals 18 residues. The CDR3 sequence: CSAPGTSGGLPGYNEQFF. CDR3 bases: TGCAGTGCGCCTGGGACTAGCGGGGGGCTCCCAGGGTACAATGAGCAGTTCTTC.

This clonotype occurred many times. V usage is TRBV14 and J usage is TRBJ2-5, with D tentatively TRBD2 (5 bases). This CDR3 has 14 residues. The V end lost 1 base, the J end lost 11 bases, and 17 bases lay between the germline ends. The germline gives CDR1 SGHDN, CDR2 FVKESK. The CDR3 nucleotides are TGTGCCAGCAGCCAAGCTTTAGCGTTCGGCTGGCAGTACTTC. Residues: CASSQALAFGWQYF.

The chain combines TRBV10-2 with TRBJ1-1; D possibly corresponds to TRBD1 (5 bases). This CDR3 is built from 14 residues. From germline, CDR1 is WSHSY and CDR2 SAAADI. V shed 4 bases and J shed 0 bases, with 9 bases lying between them. CDR3 DNA: TGCGCCAGCAGTGGCGACAGCTTGAACACTGAAGCTTTCTTT. Translated, it gives CASSGDSLNTEAFF.

The V gene is TRBV5-6, the J gene TRBJ2-3, with 9 bases fitting TRBD1. V lost 0 bases, J lost 4 bases, and 6 bases stayed unmatched. Germline loops: CDR1 SGHDT, CDR2 YYEEEE. The CDR3 covers 16 residues. CDR3 loop: CASSLEGQGRADTQYF. CDR3 DNA sequence: TGTGCCAGCAGCTTGGAGGGACAGGGAAGGGCAGATACGCAGTATTTT.

There are many counts of this clonotype. The CDR3 protein is CASRDRFTSPDTQYF. CDR3 nucleotides: TGTGCCAGCAGGGATCGCTTCACTTCCCCAGATACGCAGTATTTT. The chain joins TRBV12-3 or TRBV12-4 to TRBJ2-3; D gene uncertain. V was cut by 6 bases and J by 4 bases, with 17 bases left in between. This CDR3 contains 15 residues.

J is TRBJ1-2 and V is TRBV18; unclear D gene. The CDR3 is 14 amino acids. Germline CDR1 reads KGHSH; CDR2 reads LQKENI. V shed 3 bases and J shed 4 bases, with 12 bases lying between them. CDR3 sequence: CASSPREASYGYTF. CDR3 sequence (DNA): TGTGCCAGCTCACCGCGCGAGGCTTCCTATGGCTACACCTTC.

This clonotype was seen at least ten times. V gene TRBV2 combines with J gene TRBJ1-5; D might be TRBD1 (6 bases). CDR3 size: 12 residues. Per the germline V gene, CDR1 is SNHLY and CDR2 is FYNNEI. V was trimmed by 3 bases and J by 7 bases, leaving 7 bases between them. The CDR3 here is CASSEGGQPQHF. In DNA form, the CDR3 reads TGTGCCAGCAGTGAGGGGGGCCAGCCCCAGCATTTT. The full variable domain, with the rest looked up from reference TRBV2 and TRBJ1-5, is EPEVTQTPSHQVTQMGQEVILRCVPISNHLYFYWYRQILGQKVEFLVSFYNNEISEKSEIFDDQFSVERPDGSNFTLKIRSTKLEDSAMYFCASSEGGQPQHFGDGTRLSIL.

This clonotype came up many times. V usage is TRBV29-1 and J usage is TRBJ2-5; TRBD1 aligns across 10 bases. V dropped 4 bases and J dropped 4; count of bases not matched to a gene: 12. The germline V gene encodes CDR1 SQVTM and CDR2 ANQGSEA. This CDR3 comprises 16 residues. The CDR3 here is CSVVRFGGQGTETQYF. CDR3 nucleotides: TGCAGCGTTGTTAGGTTCGGGGGACAGGGGACAGAGACCCAGTACTTC.

This clonotype was recorded many times. This chain uses TRBV5-1 with TRBJ2-1; D gene uncertain. From germline, CDR1 is SGHRS and CDR2 YFSETQ. V was shortened by 2 bases and J by 2 bases, with 8 bases between the two germline ends. The CDR3 loop spans 14 amino acids. The CDR3 coding sequence is TGCGCCAGCAGCTTTCGTTTGCCCTACAATGAGCAGTTCTTC. Protein: CASSFRLPYNEQFF.

This clonotype has ten or more counts. The chain is built from TRBV12-3 or TRBV12-4 and TRBJ2-7, with D unresolved. Trimming took 6 bases from V and 2 from J, leaving 17 bases between them. This CDR3 comprises 15 residues. CDR3: CASSLGSKVTYEQYF. CDR3 coding DNA: TGTGCCAGCAGCCTTGGCAGCAAAGTTACCTACGAGCAGTACTTC.

This clonotype was seen repeatedly, ten times or more. The J gene is TRBJ1-1, the V gene TRBV10-3; D perhaps matches TRBD1 (6 bases). The germline gives CDR1 ENHRY, CDR2 SYGVKD. Trimming cost V 7 bases and J 5 bases, with 14 bases left between them. This CDR3 comprises 13 residues. The CDR3 coding sequence is TGTGCCATCAAATTCAGGGGAGGGACTGAAGCTTTCTTT. Amino acids: CAIKFRGGTEAFF.

The rearrangement uses TRBV15 and TRBJ2-5; a weak D match, TRBD1 (5 bases). V lost 5 bases and J lost 3, with 16 bases in between. The CDR3 sequence is 15 residues long. Per the germline V gene, CDR1 is LNHNV and CDR2 is YYDKDF (reference sequence). CDR3 amino acids: CATSPRSGSEETQYF. CDR3 nucleotides: TGTGCCACCAGCCCTCGATCAGGGTCTGAAGAGACCCAGTACTTC.

This clonotype was recorded only once. V and J are TRBV12-3 or TRBV12-4 and TRBJ2-7; TRBD2 aligns across 13 bases. The CDR3 is made up of 17 amino acids. V was pared by 5 bases and J by 2 bases, with 9 bases of the junction left unmatched. CDR3: CASSTSGRARWAYEQYF. CDR3 DNA sequence: TGTGCCAGCAGTACTAGCGGGAGGGCCAGGTGGGCCTACGAGCAGTACTTC.

This clonotype has at least ten counts. The gene calls are TRBV5-1 and TRBJ1-6, with 9 bases that match TRBD1. The CDR3 has 16 residues. Trimming at V came to 5 bases and at J to 10 bases, leaving 13 bases not matched to a gene. Germline V gives CDR1 SGHRS, CDR2 YFSETQ. The CDR3 region is CASRYQPGQGFSPLHF. The CDR3 DNA is TGCGCCAGCAGGTATCAGCCGGGACAGGGTTTCTCACCCCTCCACTTT.

There are many counts of this clonotype. The chain combines TRBV12-3 or TRBV12-4 with TRBJ1-2; D gene uncertain. The CDR3 is 16 residues long. Deletions cut 2 bases from V and 1 base from J, with 14 bases between. CDR3 sequence reads: CASSLFPGTLNYGYTF. CDR3 sequence (DNA): TGTGCCAGCAGTTTATTTCCGGGCACACTTAACTATGGCTACACCTTC.

This clonotype occurred once. Just one base apart from a much larger clone, this may be a read error. The V and J genes are TRBV15 and TRBJ2-1; tentative D call: TRBD2 (5 bases). Germline loops: CDR1 LNHNV, CDR2 YYDKDF (reference sequence). The CDR3 has 13 residues. Trimming removed 3 bases from V and 10 bases from J, with 13 bases in between. CDR3 protein: CATSRDLFREQFF. DNA of the CDR3: TGTGCCACCAGCAGGGACTTATTTCGGGAGCAGTTCTTC.

The V and J genes are TRBV7-2 and TRBJ2-7; 12 nucleotides agree with TRBD2. CDR1 SGHTA and CDR2 FQGNSA come from the germline V gene. The CDR3 sequence is 14 residues long. Trimming took 5 bases from V and 2 from J; bases not matched to a gene: 1. As DNA, the CDR3 is TGTGCCAGCAGCCGACTAGCGGGGGCCTACGAGCAGTACTTC. Translated, it gives CASSRLAGAYEQYF. The entire variable domain, with the rest obtained from reference TRBV7-2 and TRBJ2-7, is as follows: GAGVSQSPSNKVTEKGKDVELRCDPISGHTALYWYRQSLGQGLEFLIYFQGNSAPDKSGLPSDRFSAERTGGSVSTLTIQRTQQEDSAVYLCASSRLAGAYEQYFGPGTRLTVT.

This clonotype was observed a handful of times. An end of the junction does not agree with germline; a read error may underlie this. The chain has TRBV4-3 and TRBJ1-1; D gene unclear. Per germline, CDR1 LGHNA and CDR2 YSLEER. This CDR3 is 12 amino acids long. In DNA, the CDR3 is TGCGCCAGCAGCCAACAAGGTTCTGAAGTTTTCTTT. Protein sequence: CASSQQGSEVFF.

V gene TRBV6-2 or TRBV6-3 combines with J gene TRBJ2-2; 7 bases agree with TRBD2. The CDR3 covers 14 residues. V was clipped by 7 bases and J by 6 bases; unmatched bases: 8. Germline V gives CDR1 MNHEY, CDR2 SVGEGT. The DNA for the CDR3 is TGTGCCAGCAAACCCGCAGCGGGGCCCGGGGAGCTGTTTTTT. Translating gives CASKPAAGPGELFF.

This clonotype was seen ten or more times. CDR3 DNA sequence: TGTGCCAGCAGTTCTAACAGGGACCTCACAGATACGCAGTATTTT. Protein: CASSSNRDLTDTQYF. The gene calls are TRBV28 and TRBJ2-3, with D perhaps TRBD1 (6 bases). This CDR3 is 15 amino acids long. V gave up 4 bases and J gave up 2 bases, with 13 bases separating them. Germline lookup yields CDR1 MDHEN and CDR2 SYDVKM.

The table lists this clonotype with many counts. This chain joins TRBV20-1 and TRBJ1-4; unclear D gene. V dropped 6 bases and J dropped 0 bases, with 8 bases sitting between them. This CDR3 spans 13 amino acids. Germline CDR1 DFQATT, CDR2 SNEGSKA (reference sequence). Here the CDR3 reads CSASQATNEKLFF. The CDR3 DNA is TGCAGTGCCAGTCAGGCAACTAATGAAAAACTGTTTTTT.

The table lists this clonotype with many counts. This chain uses TRBV12-3 or TRBV12-4 with TRBJ2-1, with 11 bases fitting TRBD2. This CDR3 region has 15 residues. Trimming took 6 bases from V and 0 from J; bases not matched to a gene: 1. This chain's CDR3 is CASRLAGGSYNEQFF. The CDR3 DNA sequence: TGTGCCAGCAGGCTAGCGGGAGGCTCCTACAATGAGCAGTTCTTC.

This clonotype was counted at least ten times. The chain carries TRBV10-2 and TRBJ2-7; TRBD1 matches 12 bases. The CDR3 is 13 residues long. The ends lost 6 bases at V and 5 bases at J; junction bases unmatched: 2. The germline V gene encodes CDR1 WSHSY and CDR2 SAAADI. The CDR3 protein is CASRGQGANEQYF. Written as DNA, the CDR3 is TGCGCCAGCAGGGGACAGGGGGCGAACGAGCAGTACTTC.

This clonotype was seen a handful of times. The rearrangement joins TRBV11-1 to TRBJ2-1, with 10 bases aligning to TRBD1. Germline values: CDR1 SGHAT, CDR2 FQDESV (reference sequence). Trimming cost V 5 bases and J 2 bases; bases outside gene matches: 18. This CDR3 has 20 residues. The CDR3 DNA sequence: TGTGCCAGCAGCCGAAAGCCGGGACAGGGGACCTGGGGCACCTACAATGAGCAGTTCTTC. The encoded protein is CASSRKPGQGTWGTYNEQFF.

In its sample, this clonotype was seen many times. This rearrangement joins TRBV12-3 or TRBV12-4 to TRBJ2-3, with 8 bases fitting TRBD2. CDR3 length: 15 residues. The V segment lost 7 bases and the J segment 0 bases; nucleotides outside the gene matches: 6. CDR3 coding DNA: TGTGCCAGCATGGCGGAGCGGGGGAGCACAGATACGCAGTATTTT. This sequence encodes CASMAERGSTDTQYF.

At least ten counts were recorded for this clonotype. V and J are TRBV5-1 and TRBJ2-5; perhaps TRBD1 as D (6 bases). From germline, CDR1 is SGHRS and CDR2 YFSETQ. This CDR3 is built from 14 residues. V was trimmed by 5 bases and J by 2 bases, leaving 13 bases between them. DNA of the CDR3: TGCGCCAGCAGGTATAGGACAGCACAAGAGACCCAGTACTTC. Its translation is CASRYRTAQETQYF.

This clonotype was observed many times. The chain combines TRBV12-3 or TRBV12-4 with TRBJ2-2, with D possibly TRBD2 on 5 matching bases. There are 15 residues in the CDR3. The V gene lost 5 bases and the J gene lost 5 bases, with 15 bases spanning the gap. CDR3 sequence (DNA): TGTGCCAGCAGTGCTACTAGGGTGATAACCGGGGAGCTGTTTTTT. It specifies CASSATRVITGELFF.

At least ten counts were recorded for this clonotype. The chain combines TRBV5-1 with TRBJ2-7; TRBD1 agrees at 8 bases. This CDR3 has 15 amino acids. Germline loops: CDR1 SGHRS, CDR2 YFSETQ. V gave up 4 bases and J gave up 0 bases; unmatched junction bases: 6. CDR3 loop: CASSQGASSSYEQYF. The CDR3 nucleotides read TGCGCCAGCAGCCAGGGGGCTAGCAGCTCCTACGAGCAGTACTTC. The whole variable domain, remainder taken from reference TRBV5-1 and TRBJ2-7, is KAGVTQTPRYLIKTRGQQVTLSCSPISGHRSVSWYQQTPGQGLQFLFEYFSETQRNKGNFPGRFSGRQFSNSRSEMNVSTLELGDSALYLCASSQGASSSYEQYFGPGTRLTVT.

This clonotype was recorded many times. This chain joins TRBV15 and TRBJ2-1; the match to TRBD2 covers 7 bases. V was clipped by 1 base and J by 0 bases; unmatched bases: 12. This CDR3 spans 19 amino acids. Germline values: CDR1 LNHNV, CDR2 YYDKDF (reference sequence). The CDR3 is CATSRVASGGGSSYNEQFF. CDR3 DNA sequence: TGTGCCACCAGCAGAGTGGCTAGCGGAGGCGGGAGCTCCTACAATGAGCAGTTCTTC. Filled out from reference TRBV15 and TRBJ2-1, the complete variable domain reads DAMVIQNPRYQVTQFGKPVTLSCSQTLNHNVMYWYQQKSSQAPKLLFHYYDKDFNNEADTPDNFQSRRPNTSFCFLDIRSPGLGDTAMYLCATSRVASGGGSSYNEQFFGPGTRLTVL.